The 18 T cell receptor beta chains in this list originate from one sample, sequenced in a study of blood T cell repertoires in COVID-19. TCRdb keeps only in-frame clones here, not all; method: immunoSEQ multiplex PCR. This table has 100,000 to 150,000 clones, around nine tenths appearing once. Material for sequencing was peripheral blood. The receptors stem from a man aged 60 to 69 with COVID-19, enrolled during active disease.

The chain employs TRBV5-1 and TRBJ1-4; TRBD1 agrees at 8 bases. The V segment lost 0 bases and the J segment 0 bases; nucleotides outside the gene matches: 10. The length of the CDR3 is 19 residues. Per the germline V gene, CDR1 is SGHRS and CDR2 is YFSETQ. The CDR3 sequence: CASSLEIRQGLATNEKLFF. CDR3 coding DNA: TGCGCCAGCAGCTTGGAAATCCGACAGGGGCTTGCAACTAATGAAAAACTGTTTTTT. Together with reference TRBV5-1 and TRBJ1-4, the CDR3 gives the full variable domain: KAGVTQTPRYLIKTRGQQVTLSCSPISGHRSVSWYQQTPGQGLQFLFEYFSETQRNKGNFPGRFSGRQFSNSRSEMNVSTLELGDSALYLCASSLEIRQGLATNEKLFFGSGTQLSVL.

As concerns this clone: Just one base apart from a much larger clone, this may be a read error. The chain uses TRBV4-1 and TRBJ1-2; D unresolved. Germline V gene lookup returns CDR1 MGHRA and CDR2 YSYEKL. The CDR3 loop spans 13 amino acids. The DNA of the CDR3 is TGCGCCCGCAGCCGCCCCCCCGGGGATGGCTACACCTTC. It is translated as CARSRPPGDGYTF.

V gene TRBV7-9 combines with J gene TRBJ2-7; D might be TRBD1 (6 bases). Trimming left V 5 bases short and J 2 bases short, with 16 bases between. Germline CDR1 is SEHNR and CDR2 is FQNEAQ (reference sequence). The CDR3 contains 15 residues. This CDR3 is CASSAGVLSTYEQYF. Written as DNA, the CDR3 is TGTGCCAGCAGCGCAGGGGTCCTCTCTACCTACGAGCAGTACTTC.

The J gene is TRBJ2-1, the V gene TRBV7-8; 11 bases line up with TRBD2. The CDR3 contains 15 residues. V lost 4 bases, J lost 7 bases, and 6 bases stayed unmatched. The germline V gene has CDR1 SGHVS and CDR2 FQNEAQ. CDR3 amino acids: CASSSLASGRNEQFF. The CDR3 DNA is TGTGCCAGCAGCTCACTGGCTAGCGGGAGGAATGAGCAGTTCTTC.

This sequence joins TRBV30 and TRBJ1-1, with TRBD1 matching 8 bases. Trimming at V came to 0 bases and at J to 1 base, leaving 7 bases not matched to a gene. The germline V gene has CDR1 GTSNPN and CDR2 SVGIG (reference sequence). CDR3 size: 16 residues. CDR3: CAWSVWGTGPNTEAFF. DNA for the CDR3: TGTGCCTGGAGTGTATGGGGGACAGGACCGAACACTGAAGCTTTCTTT.

The V gene is TRBV13, the J gene TRBJ2-2; TRBD2 might be the D (6 bases). CDR1 PRHDT and CDR2 FYEKMQ come from the germline V gene (reference sequence). V was pared by 1 base and J by 1 base, with 16 bases between. The CDR3 totals 18 residues. The CDR3 here is CASSLDSVKGGNTGELFF. The DNA for the CDR3 is TGTGCCAGCAGCTTAGACTCCGTGAAGGGAGGGAACACCGGGGAGCTGTTTTTT.

This clone was counted once. The chain couples TRBV5-1 to TRBJ2-5; 9 bases align to TRBD1. CDR3 length equals 15 residues. Germline-derived CDR1 and CDR2 are SGHRS and YFSETQ. With 6 bases clipped from V and 5 bases from J, the junction kept 11 bases outside the gene matches. As DNA, the CDR3 is TGCGCCAGCAAACCTTTGCAGGGGACAGGGGAGACCCAGTACTTC. It translates to CASKPLQGTGETQYF.

The chain is built from TRBV6-5 and TRBJ1-6; D is possibly TRBD1 (5 bases). The CDR3 is 15 amino acids. Germline V gene lookup returns CDR1 MNHEY and CDR2 SVGAGI. V lost 7 bases and J lost 7, with 17 bases in between. DNA for the CDR3: TGTGCCAGCACCTCAAGGGGAAGGAGCAATTCACCCCTCCACTTT. Protein product: CASTSRGRSNSPLHF.

The chain joins TRBV2 to TRBJ1-4; 9 positions match TRBD1. The CDR3 covers 13 residues. Trimming took 6 bases from V and 7 from J; bases not matched to a gene: 3. Germline assignment: CDR1 SNHLY and CDR2 FYNNEI. CDR3 loop: CASRGQGSEKLFF. The CDR3 bases are TGTGCCAGCAGAGGACAGGGGAGTGAAAAACTGTTTTTT.

This clone has a single count. This chain links TRBV7-3 with TRBJ2-6; D may be TRBD2 (5 bases). The CDR3 covers 14 residues. With 5 bases removed from V and 0 bases from J, the gap between germline ends came to 5 bases. CDR1 SGHTA and CDR2 FQGTGA come from the germline V gene. The CDR3 loop reads CASSTSSGANVLTF. The CDR3, as DNA: TGTGCCAGCAGCACTAGCTCTGGGGCCAACGTCCTGACTTTC.

The V call is TRBV11-2, the J call TRBJ2-1; 14 bases map to TRBD2. V was clipped by 5 bases and J by 4 bases; unmatched bases: 4. Looked up from germline, CDR1 is SGHAT and CDR2 is FQNNGV. This CDR3 spans 16 amino acids. The CDR3 reads CASSIGTSGSYNEQFF. DNA of the CDR3: TGTGCCAGCAGCATTGGGACTAGCGGGAGTTACAATGAGCAGTTCTTC.

The V call is TRBV9, the J call TRBJ1-1, with D possibly matching TRBD1 (6 bases). V lost 0 bases, J lost 1 base, and 13 bases lay in between. Germline-derived CDR1 and CDR2 are SGDLS and YYNGEE. The CDR3 has 16 residues. In DNA form, the CDR3 reads TGTGCCAGCAGCGTAGGGGACACCCTCGGGAACACTGAAGCTTTCTTT. Encoded protein: CASSVGDTLGNTEAFF.

The rearrangement joins TRBV10-3 to TRBJ1-4, with 9 nucleotides matching TRBD1. There are 16 residues in the CDR3. Germline values: CDR1 ENHRY, CDR2 SYGVKD. Trimming at V came to 0 bases and at J to 8 bases, leaving 7 bases not matched to a gene. The CDR3 DNA is TGTGCCATCAGTGAGTCGACAGGGGGTAAAAGAGAAAAACTGTTTTTT. Protein: CAISESTGGKREKLFF.

This clone was detected only once. The gene calls are TRBV4-2 and TRBJ1-1, with D uncertain. This CDR3 is 13 amino acids long. Germline CDR1 is LGHNA and CDR2 is YNFKEQ. V dropped 4 bases and J dropped 1 base, with 7 bases sitting between them. DNA of the CDR3: TGTGCCAGCAGCCTTGGCCAGAACACTGAAGCTTTCTTT. It yields the protein CASSLGQNTEAFF.

Within the sample, this clone is medium-sized. J is TRBJ2-2 and V is TRBV7-7, with D tentatively TRBD1 (7 bases). V dropped 5 bases and J dropped 7 bases, with 17 bases sitting between them. CDR3 length: 15 residues. Looked up from germline, CDR1 is SSHAT and CDR2 is FNYEAQ (reference sequence). CDR3 protein: CASSPAGQWGGELFF. DNA for the CDR3: TGTGCCAGCAGCCCTGCGGGACAGTGGGGCGGGGAGCTGTTTTTT.

The chain employs TRBV5-5 and TRBJ1-1; D gene uncertain. The CDR3 length is 17 residues. The V end lost 6 bases, the J end lost 0 bases, and 21 bases lay between the germline ends. Germline CDR1 is SGHKS and CDR2 is YYEKEE (reference sequence). The CDR3 nucleotides read TGTGCCAGCACCTCCTCCCCCCACACAGTAATGAACACTGAAGCTTTCTTT. Encoded protein: CASTSSPHTVMNTEAFF. The entire variable domain, with the rest obtained from reference TRBV5-5 and TRBJ1-1, is as follows: DAGVTQSPTHLIKTRGQQVTLRCSPISGHKSVSWYQQVLGQGPQFIFQYYEKEERGRGNFPDRFSARQFPNYSSELNVNALLLGDSALYLCASTSSPHTVMNTEAFFGQGTRLTVV.

This chain links TRBV3-1 (or the pseudogene TRBV3-2) with TRBJ2-3; D is possibly TRBD2 (6 bases). Germline V gives CDR1 LGHDT, CDR2 YNNKEL (reference sequence). The CDR3 spans 16 residues. The V end lost 0 bases, the J end lost 3 bases, and 13 bases lay between the germline ends. CDR3 sequence: CASSQDRTSLTDTQYF. Here the CDR3 DNA reads TGTGCCAGCAGCCAAGATCGTACTAGCTTGACAGATACGCAGTATTTT.

In its sample, this clone was seen once. The chain recombines TRBV19 with TRBJ2-7; tentative D call: TRBD2 (6 bases). Germline CDR1 and CDR2: LNHDA and SQIVND (reference sequence). V was shortened by 1 base and J by 0 bases, with 10 bases between the two germline ends. The CDR3 is 15 residues long. This CDR3 reads CASSIGRGLSYEQYF. Here the CDR3 DNA reads TGTGCCAGTAGTATAGGGAGGGGCCTCTCCTACGAGCAGTACTTC.